These T cell receptor beta chains were read from a single sample in a study of shared clonotypes between healthy human individuals. Produced via immunoSEQ multiplex PCR; TCRdb's table is partial and in-frame only. This sample has more than 2 million clones, with roughly 95% found just once. Sequencing used naive CD8+ T cells from PBMCs. Every receptor here comes from a man younger than 35 in good health. Some clones in this sample may be carry-over from other donors' samples. The conserved cysteine and the conserved F or W are not part of the CDR3 here. Fields, in order: V gene, clone size, J gene, CDR3 protein. Clone size is shown for a subset of rows, as once, few, many or a class of expanded clone.

TRBV6-1,.,TRBJ1-4,ASREEKLF
TRBV5-6,.,TRBJ1-3,ASSSTGTPGNTIY
TRBV29-1,once,TRBJ2-7,SVESGTSYEQY
TRBV5-1,.,TRBJ1-2,ARAGTSNYGYT
TRBV4-3,.,TRBJ2-1,ASSQLLRQGLAGDVNEQF
TRBV7-2,.,TRBJ1-5,ASSLGLQGQPQH
TRBV6-1,.,TRBJ2-1,ASRAQGWNEQF
TRBV19,.,TRBJ1-2,ASSMGVNYGYT
TRBV7-9,.,TRBJ1-3,ASSPPWEGGQGNTIY
TRBV9,.,TRBJ2-7,ASSVSGTSGSGLYEQY
TRBV28,.,TRBJ2-7,ASRWTGVYEQY
TRBV4-1,.,TRBJ1-2,ASSQDSRGHPSYGYT
TRBV27,.,TRBJ2-7,ASSLGRSSYEQY
TRBV10-3,.,TRBJ1-3,AISERSSGISSGNTIY
TRBV7-9,.,TRBJ1-2,ASSRPGTSNYGYT
TRBV29-1,.,TRBJ2-3,SVRAGNYTQY
TRBV7-3,.,TRBJ2-1,ASSQTASGLYEQF
TRBV7-9,.,TRBJ2-7,ASSSPPPGDEQY
TRBV6-5,.,TRBJ1-1,ASRWTGNTEAF
TRBV27,.,TRBJ2-3,ASILSPGAGTDTQY
TRBV5-5,.,TRBJ1-1,ASSVSINTEAF
TRBV10-3,once,TRBJ2-1,AISESDRGSSKSYNEQF